The 18 T cell receptor beta chains below all came from one sample that was sequenced in a study of T-cell memory formation after mild COVID-19. One entry per CDR3 protein results from TCRdb running MiXCR on the 5' RACE reads. The table shows hundreds of thousands of distinct CDR3 sequences, with 20% to 25% occurring only once. Sequencing was carried out using PBMCs or a T cell subset sorted from them (not recorded which). These receptors were obtained from an adult woman who had mild COVID-19 (a few samples of this study predate the infection). Cell type and time point are not known.

This clonotype has more than one count but fewer than ten. The V call is TRBV11-1, the J call TRBJ2-6; D is unclear. The CDR3 length is 19 residues. V lost 2 bases and J lost 0, with 17 bases in between. CDR1 is SGHAT and CDR2 is FQDESV in the germline V gene (reference sequence). The CDR3 spells CASSLRAGFSYSGANVLTF. As DNA, the CDR3 is TGTGCCAGCAGCTTACGGGCCGGTTTCTCCTACTCTGGGGCCAACGTCCTGACTTTC.

The V and J genes are TRBV12-3 or TRBV12-4 and TRBJ2-3, with 9 bases aligning to TRBD1. With V trimmed by 5 bases and J by 3 bases, 9 bases remained unmatched. CDR3 length: 16 residues. The CDR3 coding sequence is TGTGCCAGCAGTCCAACAGGGGGCATGAGTACAGATACGCAGTATTTT. This sequence encodes CASSPTGGMSTDTQYF.

In its sample, this clonotype was seen a few times. The genes are TRBV15 and TRBJ1-1; no definite D call. The CDR3 contains 13 residues. With 8 bases removed from V and 6 bases from J, the gap between germline ends came to 16 bases. Germline V CDR1 and CDR2: LNHNV, YYDKDF (reference sequence). In DNA form, the CDR3 reads TGTGCCACCCAAACCCTGGGCCATTCTGAAGCTTTCTTT. Encoded protein: CATQTLGHSEAFF.

The chain carries TRBV27 and TRBJ1-6; tentative D call: TRBD1 (6 bases). Germline loops: CDR1 MNHEY, CDR2 SMNVEV (reference sequence). There are 16 residues in the CDR3. V lost 2 bases, J lost 4 bases, and 12 bases lay in between. CDR3 sequence: CASSLRMTGYNSPLHF. Here the CDR3 DNA reads TGTGCCAGCAGTTTACGGATGACAGGTTATAATTCACCCCTCCACTTT.

This clonotype has a handful of counts. This chain uses TRBV3-1 with TRBJ2-7; 13 bases fit TRBD2. Germline V gene data show CDR1 as LGHDT and CDR2 as YNNKEL (reference sequence). V lost 4 bases to trimming and J lost 5 bases; unmatched junction nucleotides: 5. The CDR3 runs to 15 residues. CDR3: CASSLRTSGSHEQYF. In DNA form, the CDR3 reads TGTGCCAGCAGCCTACGGACTAGCGGGAGTCACGAGCAGTACTTC.

This clonotype has just a few counts. V usage is TRBV5-6 and J usage is TRBJ2-5; TRBD1 agrees at 7 bases. The germline V gene encodes CDR1 SGHDT and CDR2 YYEEEE. V shed 4 bases, J shed 3 bases, and the junction held 6 bases outside the gene matches. The CDR3 is 14 residues long. CDR3 sequence: CASSIPGTEETQYF. The CDR3 nucleotides are TGTGCCAGCAGCATACCCGGGACAGAAGAGACCCAGTACTTC.

The chain carries TRBV7-9 and TRBJ1-2; the D is unclear. V was pared by 5 bases and J by 2 bases, with 12 bases between. The CDR3 consists of 14 residues. Germline lookup yields CDR1 SEHNR and CDR2 FQNEAQ (reference sequence). The CDR3 region has the DNA TGTGCCAGCAGCGAAGAAGTAGGCAACTATGGCTACACCTTC. This sequence encodes CASSEEVGNYGYTF. The whole variable domain, filled in from reference TRBV7-9 and TRBJ1-2, reads DTGVSQNPRHKITKRGQNVTFRCDPISEHNRLYWYRQTLGQGPEFLTYFQNEAQLEKSRLLSDRFSAERPKGSFSTLEIQRTEQGDSAMYLCASSEEVGNYGYTFGSGTRLTVV.

DNA of the CDR3: TGTGCCAGTAGTTCCCCCTACTCTGGGGCCAACGTCCTGACTTTC. It yields the protein CASSSPYSGANVLTF. V gene TRBV19 combines with J gene TRBJ2-6, with D unclear. CDR3 size: 15 residues. The V end lost 5 bases, the J end lost 0 bases, and 8 bases lay between the germline ends. Germline V gene lookup returns CDR1 LNHDA and CDR2 SQIVND (reference sequence).

A remark on this clonotype: One junction end disagrees with the germline gene, perhaps due to a read error. The V call is TRBV20-1, the J call TRBJ2-3; possibly TRBD2 for D (5 bases). Germline-derived CDR1 and CDR2 are DFQATT and SNEGSKA (reference sequence). CDR3 length equals 13 residues. CDR3 DNA: TGCAGTGCTAGATTCCCTAGCAAAGATACGCAGTATTTT. Its translation is CSARFPSKDTQYF.

This clonotype was found a few times. The chain combines TRBV18 with TRBJ1-1, with D possibly TRBD1 on 6 matching bases. The CDR3 contains 15 residues. The V gene lost 3 bases and the J gene lost 1 base, with 12 bases spanning the gap. Germline CDR1 and CDR2: KGHSH and LQKENI. The CDR3 loop is CASSPQVQGNTEAFF. Here the CDR3 DNA reads TGTGCCAGCTCACCTCAGGTACAGGGGAACACTGAAGCTTTCTTT.

This chain uses TRBV4-3 with TRBJ2-7; TRBD2 matches at 10 bases. CDR1 LGHNA and CDR2 YSLEER come from the germline V gene. The CDR3 contains 15 residues. The V segment lost 1 base and the J segment 4 bases; nucleotides outside the gene matches: 4. The CDR3 bases are TGCGCCAGCAGCCAAGGGACTAGCGGTAAATACGAGCAGTACTTC. As protein: CASSQGTSGKYEQYF.

This clonotype was seen more than once but under ten times. The V call is TRBV4-3, the J call TRBJ2-2; a weak D match, TRBD2 (6 bases). There are 18 residues in the CDR3. The germline gives CDR1 LGHNA, CDR2 YSLEER. V was clipped by 0 bases and J by 4 bases, with 18 bases between them. The CDR3 coding sequence is TGCGCCAGCAGCCAAGATCTGACGGCCTCGCGGGGCACCGGGGAGCTGTTTTTT. Its translation is CASSQDLTASRGTGELFF.

The chain recombines TRBV6-2 or TRBV6-3 with TRBJ1-1, with unresolved D. V gave up 8 bases and J gave up 1 base, with 11 bases separating them. The CDR3 loop spans 13 amino acids. Looked up from germline, CDR1 is MNHEY and CDR2 is SVGEGT. CDR3 sequence reads: CASGSTTNTEAFF. CDR3 in DNA: TGTGCCAGCGGTTCAACAACGAACACTGAAGCTTTCTTT.

This clonotype was observed many times. The chain carries TRBV20-1 and TRBJ2-5; 11 bases line up with TRBD2. The CDR3 spans 15 residues. Germline V gene data show CDR1 as DFQATT and CDR2 as SNEGSKA (reference sequence). The trim removed 0 bases at V and 7 bases at J, leaving 7 bases unmatched. DNA of the CDR3: TGCAGTGCTAGAGAGGGGACTAGCGGCCTCGGGACCCAGTACTTC. Translation gives CSAREGTSGLGTQYF.

V gene TRBV30 combines with J gene TRBJ1-1; 7 bases fit TRBD1. There are 12 residues in the CDR3. V gave up 2 bases and J gave up 6 bases; unmatched junction bases: 3. CDR1 is GTSNPN, CDR2 SVGIG, per germline (reference sequence). CDR3 DNA sequence: TGTGCCTGGAGTAGGACAGGTCCTGAAGCTTTCTTT. It encodes CAWSRTGPEAFF.

This clonotype has more than one count but fewer than ten. V is TRBV4-1 and J is TRBJ2-5, with TRBD2 matching over 13 bases. Unmatched junction bases numbered 5, after V lost 0 bases and J lost 7 bases. The germline V gene encodes CDR1 MGHRA and CDR2 YSYEKL. There are 16 residues in the CDR3. The CDR3 sequence: CASSQDPTSGGATQYF. CDR3 bases: TGCGCCAGCAGCCAAGATCCAACTAGCGGGGGGGCGACCCAGTACTTC.

The V call is TRBV7-8, the J call TRBJ2-2; D may be TRBD1 (6 bases). V lost 6 bases and J lost 2, with 16 bases in between. From germline, CDR1 is SGHVS and CDR2 FQNEAQ. The CDR3 loop spans 16 amino acids. The CDR3 protein is CASRPPRGINTGELFF. DNA for the CDR3: TGTGCCAGCAGGCCACCCAGGGGAATAAACACCGGGGAGCTGTTTTTT.

This clonotype has just a few counts. The rearrangement joins TRBV2 to TRBJ2-1; TRBD2 matches at 10 bases. This CDR3 is 15 amino acids long. The V gene end was trimmed by 1 base and the J gene end by 7 bases; junction bases not matched to a gene: 4. Germline V CDR1 and CDR2: SNHLY, FYNNEI. CDR3 nucleotides: TGTGCCAGCAGTGAAGGGACTAGCGGCGGTAATGAGCAGTTCTTC. It translates to CASSEGTSGGNEQFF.